This T cell receptor (beta chain) was recorded in a study of OX40 agonist ivuxolimab in advanced cancers. At the level of the study: In this cohort, patients received ivuxolimab, an agonistic anti-OX40 (CD134) antibody. Study-wide results and caveats: Among patients with partial responses at 0.1-3.0 mg/kg, clonal expansion was among the lowest. Fewer expanded clones were found on average in CD4+ than in CD8+ T cells.

In germline, CDR1 is KGHSH, CDR2 LQKENI. The V and J ends lost 4 bases and 1 base respectively, with 11 bases between them. The CDR3 is made up of 14 amino acids. Assay: immunoSEQ multiplex PCR; the TCRdb copy retains only in-frame clones and omits some. The table shows 76,000 or so clones, with approximately 85% occurring only once. Concerning this clone: Its matching antigen is unknown.

The chain employs TRBV18 and TRBJ2-7; no clear D. The sequence was obtained from an adult with an advanced solid tumor such as melanoma, head and neck, liver or kidney cancer. This specimen consisted of CD4+ or CD8+ T cells sorted from blood, obtained in a trial of the OX40 agonist ivuxolimab. For the CDR3, the DNA is TGTGCCAGCTCACTCACGGGTCCATCCTACGAGCAGTACTTC. It translates to CASSLTGPSYEQYF.